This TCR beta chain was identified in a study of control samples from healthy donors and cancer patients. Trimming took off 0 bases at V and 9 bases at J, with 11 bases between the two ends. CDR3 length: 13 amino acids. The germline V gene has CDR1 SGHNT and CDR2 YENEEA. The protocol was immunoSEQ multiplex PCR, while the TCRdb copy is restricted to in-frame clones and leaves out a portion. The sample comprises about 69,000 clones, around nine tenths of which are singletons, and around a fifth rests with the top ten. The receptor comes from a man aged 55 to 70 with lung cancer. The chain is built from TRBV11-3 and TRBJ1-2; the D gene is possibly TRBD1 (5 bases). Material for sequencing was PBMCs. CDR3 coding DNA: TGTGCCAGCAGCTTAGATGGGGGACGGAGCTACACCTTC. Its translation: CASSLDGGRSYTF.